Sequencing of this T cell receptor (beta chain) was carried out in a study of cytomegalovirus exposure and HLA in healthy donors. Study background: Across around 400 genotyped donors, 65% to 90% landed in the Caucasian-associated ancestry cluster. Study-level findings and limits: Among TCR beta chains, those listed as cytomegalovirus-associated numbered around 180.

PCR primers comprised 60 Vbeta and 13 Jbeta primers. Sequencing used immunoSEQ multiplex PCR; TCRdb keeps in-frame clones, though not all of them. The sample includes 150,000 to 200,000 clones, about 75% of them seen just once. The V end was cut by 3 bases, the J end by 7 bases, with 22 bases between. Germline CDR1 and CDR2: MNHNS and SASEGT. The CDR3 extends over 16 amino acids. With respect to this clone: Its antigen remains unidentified. At the DNA level, this CDR3 is encoded by other sequences in the same sample as well.

What was sequenced was PBMCs. The rearrangement uses TRBV6-1 and TRBJ2-7; D gene uncertain. The source of this sequence is a male donor in good health and CMV-seropositive. CDR3 loop: CASSETPATTREEQYF. The CDR3 region has the DNA TGTGCCAGCAGTGAGACGCCAGCGACCACTCGTGAAGAGCAGTACTTC.